This TCR beta chain was captured in a study of regulatory T cells in long-lasting Graves disease. Study-level points and caveats: Sharing of public clonotypes was greater in persistent patients (2,741) than in new patients (around 880).

The time point is: newly diagnosed GD, antithyroid drugs for less than 3 months. Researchers made the TCR library from RNA that was extracted from PBMCs. In building TCR beta libraries, iRepertoire HTBI primers were used together with Arm-PCR of CDR3 regions. TCRdb passed the multiplex PCR reads through MiXCR, listing each CDR3 protein once. The sample yields about 440,000 distinct CDR3 sequences, about 15% seen once. The CDR3 spans 16 residues. The germline gives CDR1 MGHDK, CDR2 SYGVNS. J was trimmed by 2 bases and V by 3 bases; bases with no gene match: 7. This clonotype has more than one count but fewer than ten. Its antigen is as yet unknown. Another study also made use of these data, one on T cells in Graves' hyperthyroidism and ophthalmopathy.

This chain connects TRBV25-1 to TRBJ2-5, with TRBD2 matching over 9 bases. Sequenced material: peripheral blood mononuclear cells (PBMCs), taken at new diagnosis, from a patient treated with antithyroid drugs. The clonotype comes from a woman younger than 45 with Graves disease. The CDR3 sequence is CASSDRLAGRQETQYF. CDR3 coding DNA: TGTGCCAGCAGTGATCGGCTAGCGGGAAGGCAAGAGACCCAGTACTTC.